What follows describes a single T cell receptor (beta chain). Its antigen is unknown. TCRdb recomputed calls from the 5' RACE reads with MiXCR, one row per CDR3 protein. In the table there are 350,000 or so distinct CDR3 sequences, around 9.7% of which are singletons. This specimen belongs to a study of identical twins. General study results and limits: For monozygotic twins, models underestimated out-of-frame TCR alpha sharing. A partial confounding effect on zero-insertion analyses could come from invariant MAIT and iNKT cells. Beta out-of-frame sequences showed weaker excess sharing between twins. Fewer insertions characterized abundant cord blood beta clonotypes, whereas memory repertoires showed none.

The CDR3 loop spans 15 amino acids. V was trimmed by 5 bases and J by 0 bases, leaving 13 bases between them. In germline, CDR1 is SGHAT, CDR2 FQNNGV. The specimen sequenced was naive T cells sorted from blood. The chain has TRBV11-2 and TRBJ1-1, with D unresolved. The source is a woman aged 50 to 60 in good health. The CDR3 sequence: CASSLSVGMNTEAFF. CDR3 DNA: TGTGCCAGCAGCCTCTCGGTGGGCATGAACACTGAAGCTTTCTTT.